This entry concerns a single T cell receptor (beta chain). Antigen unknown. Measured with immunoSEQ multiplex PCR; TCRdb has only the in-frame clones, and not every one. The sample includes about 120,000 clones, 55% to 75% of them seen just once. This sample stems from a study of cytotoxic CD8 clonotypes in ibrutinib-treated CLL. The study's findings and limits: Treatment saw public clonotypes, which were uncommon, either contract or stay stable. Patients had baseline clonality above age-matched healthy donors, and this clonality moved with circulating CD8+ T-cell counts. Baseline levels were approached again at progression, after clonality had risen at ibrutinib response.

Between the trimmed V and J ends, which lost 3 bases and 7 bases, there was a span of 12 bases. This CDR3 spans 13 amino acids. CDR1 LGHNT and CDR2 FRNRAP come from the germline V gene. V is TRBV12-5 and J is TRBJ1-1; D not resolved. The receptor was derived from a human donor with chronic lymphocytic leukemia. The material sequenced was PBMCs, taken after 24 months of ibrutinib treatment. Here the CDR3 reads CASGFEGLGEAFF. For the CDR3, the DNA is TGTGCTAGTGGTTTTGAGGGTTTGGGTGAAGCTTTCTTT.